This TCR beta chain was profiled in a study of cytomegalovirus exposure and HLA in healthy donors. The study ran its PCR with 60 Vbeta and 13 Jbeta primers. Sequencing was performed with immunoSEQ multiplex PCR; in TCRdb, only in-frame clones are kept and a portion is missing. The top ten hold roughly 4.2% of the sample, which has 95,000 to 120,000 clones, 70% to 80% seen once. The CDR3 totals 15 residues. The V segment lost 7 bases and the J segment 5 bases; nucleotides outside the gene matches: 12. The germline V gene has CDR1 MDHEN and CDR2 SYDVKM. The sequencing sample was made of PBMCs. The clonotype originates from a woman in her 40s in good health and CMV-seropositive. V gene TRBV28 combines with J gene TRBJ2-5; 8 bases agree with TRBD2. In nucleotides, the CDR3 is TGTGCCAGCACCATGGGACTAGTGGCTCGGGAGACCCAGTACTTC. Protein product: CASTMGLVARETQYF.